The T cell receptor beta chain under discussion was sequenced for a study of shared clonotypes between healthy human individuals. Points from the study as a whole: It was the non-shared clonotypes that had lower generation probabilities than clonotypes shared by all four donors.

Profiled with immunoSEQ multiplex PCR; TCRdb holds only in-frame clones, not every one. The profile covers around 700,000 clones, with about 78% appearing a single time and 1.8% taken by the ten largest. With respect to this clone: Its antigen is unknown.

With V trimmed by 5 bases and J by 6 bases, 3 bases remained unmatched. The CDR3 extends over 13 amino acids. Germline CDR1 and CDR2: KGHSH and LQKENI. This clonotype was obtained from a woman in her thirties in good health. The chain joins TRBV18 to TRBJ2-1; 8 positions match TRBD1. The sequenced sample consisted of memory CD4+ T cells sorted from blood. Subset: CD45RA-negative fraction. The chain's CDR3 is CASSSGQGNEQFF. In DNA, the CDR3 is TGTGCCAGCTCATCCGGACAGGGCAATGAGCAGTTCTTC.